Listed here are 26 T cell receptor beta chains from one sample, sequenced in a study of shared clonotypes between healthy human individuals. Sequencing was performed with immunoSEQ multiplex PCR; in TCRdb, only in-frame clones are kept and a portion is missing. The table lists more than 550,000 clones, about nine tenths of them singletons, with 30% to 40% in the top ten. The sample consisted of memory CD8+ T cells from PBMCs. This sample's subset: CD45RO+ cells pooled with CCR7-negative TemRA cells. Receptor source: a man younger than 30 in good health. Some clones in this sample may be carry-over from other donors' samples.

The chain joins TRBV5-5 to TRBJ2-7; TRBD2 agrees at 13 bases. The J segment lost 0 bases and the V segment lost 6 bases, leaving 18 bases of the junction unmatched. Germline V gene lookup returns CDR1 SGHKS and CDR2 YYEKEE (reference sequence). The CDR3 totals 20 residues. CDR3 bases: TGTGCCAGCACCGACCTAAGGATGGGACTAGCGGGATTGAGCTCCTACGAGCAGTACTTC. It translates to CASTDLRMGLAGLSSYEQYF.

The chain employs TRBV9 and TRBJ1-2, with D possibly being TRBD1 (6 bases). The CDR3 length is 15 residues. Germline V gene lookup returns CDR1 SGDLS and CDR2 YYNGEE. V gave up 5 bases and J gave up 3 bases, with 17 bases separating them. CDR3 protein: CASRLTGARDYGYTF. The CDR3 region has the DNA TGTGCCAGCAGGTTGACGGGGGCGAGGGACTATGGCTACACCTTC.

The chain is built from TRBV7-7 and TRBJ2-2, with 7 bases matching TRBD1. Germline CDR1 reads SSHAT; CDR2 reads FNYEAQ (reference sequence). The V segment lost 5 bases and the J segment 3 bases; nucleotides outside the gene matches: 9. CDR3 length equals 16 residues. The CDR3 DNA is TGTGCCAGCAGCACCGGACAGGTTAGGGACACCGGGGAGCTGTTTTTT. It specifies CASSTGQVRDTGELFF.

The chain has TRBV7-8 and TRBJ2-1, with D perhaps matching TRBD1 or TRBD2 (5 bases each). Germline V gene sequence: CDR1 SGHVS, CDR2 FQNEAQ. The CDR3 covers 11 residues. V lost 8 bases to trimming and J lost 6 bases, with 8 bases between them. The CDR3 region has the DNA TGTGCCAGCCTTGGGACCAATGAGCAGTTCTTC. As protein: CASLGTNEQFF.

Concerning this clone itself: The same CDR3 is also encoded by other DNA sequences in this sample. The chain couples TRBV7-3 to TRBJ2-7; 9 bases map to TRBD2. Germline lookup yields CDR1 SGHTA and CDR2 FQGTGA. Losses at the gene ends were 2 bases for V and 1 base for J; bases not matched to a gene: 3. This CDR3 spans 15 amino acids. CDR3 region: CASSLAGGPSYEQYF. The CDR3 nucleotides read TGTGCCAGCAGCTTAGCGGGAGGGCCTTCCTACGAGCAGTACTTC.

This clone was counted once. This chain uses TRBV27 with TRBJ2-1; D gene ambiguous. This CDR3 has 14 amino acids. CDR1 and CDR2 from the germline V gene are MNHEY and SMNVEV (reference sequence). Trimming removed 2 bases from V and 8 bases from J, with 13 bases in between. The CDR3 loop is CASSLGNTPHEQFF. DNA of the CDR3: TGTGCCAGCAGTTTAGGAAATACCCCCCATGAGCAGTTCTTC.

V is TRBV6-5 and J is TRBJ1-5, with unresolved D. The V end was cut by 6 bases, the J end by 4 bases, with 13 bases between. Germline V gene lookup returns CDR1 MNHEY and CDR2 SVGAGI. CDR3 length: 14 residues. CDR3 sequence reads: CASSAIGFNQPQHF. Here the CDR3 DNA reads TGTGCCAGCAGCGCTATAGGGTTTAATCAGCCCCAGCATTTT.

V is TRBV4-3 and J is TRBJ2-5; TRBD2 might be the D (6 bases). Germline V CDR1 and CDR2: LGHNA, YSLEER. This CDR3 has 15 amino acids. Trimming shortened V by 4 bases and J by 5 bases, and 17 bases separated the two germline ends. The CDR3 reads CASSRGTFEAETQYF. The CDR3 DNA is TGCGCCAGCAGCCGGGGGACTTTTGAAGCGGAGACCCAGTACTTC.

CDR3 DNA: TGTGCCAGTAGTATGCTAGCGGGTTTTTCCTACGAGCAGTACTTC. It codes for CASSMLAGFSYEQYF. V is TRBV19 and J is TRBJ2-7; 8 nucleotides align to TRBD2. Germline assignment: CDR1 LNHDA and CDR2 SQIVND (reference sequence). V was clipped by 3 bases and J by 1 base; unmatched bases: 5. The CDR3 has 15 residues.

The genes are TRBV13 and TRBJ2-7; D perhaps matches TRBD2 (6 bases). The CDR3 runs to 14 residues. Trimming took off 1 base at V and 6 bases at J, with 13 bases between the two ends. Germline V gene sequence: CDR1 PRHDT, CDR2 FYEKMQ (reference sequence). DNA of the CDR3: TGTGCCAGCAGCTTAGTCAGGGAGGTTGGCGAGCAGTACTTC. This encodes CASSLVREVGEQYF. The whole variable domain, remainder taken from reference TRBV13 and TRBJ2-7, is AAGVIQSPRHLIKEKRETATLKCYPIPRHDTVYWYQQGPGQDPQFLISFYEKMQSDKGSIPDRFSAQQFSDYHSELNMSSLELGDSALYFCASSLVREVGEQYFGPGTRLTVT.

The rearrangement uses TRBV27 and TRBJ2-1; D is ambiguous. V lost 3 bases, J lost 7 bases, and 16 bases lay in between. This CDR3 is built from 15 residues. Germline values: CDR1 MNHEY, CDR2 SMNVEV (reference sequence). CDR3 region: CASSFRLSGLNEQFF. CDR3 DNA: TGTGCCAGCAGTTTTAGACTGAGTGGTCTTAATGAGCAGTTCTTC.

CDR3 protein: CKSNHVQETQYF. CDR3 bases: TGTAAGTCCAACCATGTCCAAGAGACCCAGTACTTC. This chain connects TRBV7-9 to TRBJ2-5; D uncertain. The CDR3 spans 12 residues. Germline CDR1 SEHNR, CDR2 FQNEAQ (reference sequence).

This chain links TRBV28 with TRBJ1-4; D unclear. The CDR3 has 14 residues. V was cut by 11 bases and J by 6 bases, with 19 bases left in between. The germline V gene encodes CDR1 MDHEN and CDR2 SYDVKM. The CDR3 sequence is CALVTHALHEKLFF. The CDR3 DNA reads TGTGCCCTAGTCACCCACGCTCTCCATGAAAAACTGTTTTTT.

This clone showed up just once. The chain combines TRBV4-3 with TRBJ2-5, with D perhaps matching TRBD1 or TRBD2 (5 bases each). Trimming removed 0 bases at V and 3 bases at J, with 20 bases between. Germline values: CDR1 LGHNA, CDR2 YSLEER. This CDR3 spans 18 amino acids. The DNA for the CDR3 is TGCGCCAGCAGCCAAGAACCCGGGGCAGTGGGATGGAAAGAGACCCAGTACTTC. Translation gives CASSQEPGAVGWKETQYF.

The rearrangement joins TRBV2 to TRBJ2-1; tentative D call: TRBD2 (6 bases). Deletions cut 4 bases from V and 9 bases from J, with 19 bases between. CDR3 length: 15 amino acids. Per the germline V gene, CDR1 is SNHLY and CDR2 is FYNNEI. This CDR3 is CASSAGDFNAIEQFF. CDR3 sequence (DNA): TGTGCCAGCAGTGCTGGGGACTTCAACGCCATTGAGCAGTTCTTC. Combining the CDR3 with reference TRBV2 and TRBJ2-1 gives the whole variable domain EPEVTQTPSHQVTQMGQEVILRCVPISNHLYFYWYRQILGQKVEFLVSFYNNEISEKSEIFDDQFSVERPDGSNFTLKIRSTKLEDSAMYFCASSAGDFNAIEQFFGPGTRLTVL.

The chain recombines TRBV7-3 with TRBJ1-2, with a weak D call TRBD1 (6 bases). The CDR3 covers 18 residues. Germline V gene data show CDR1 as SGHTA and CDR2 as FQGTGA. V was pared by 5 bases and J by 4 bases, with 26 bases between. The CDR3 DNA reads TGTGCCAGCAGCCCCAAGGGGGAACGGGAGAGACAGAGCTATGGCTACACCTTC. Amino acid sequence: CASSPKGERERQSYGYTF.

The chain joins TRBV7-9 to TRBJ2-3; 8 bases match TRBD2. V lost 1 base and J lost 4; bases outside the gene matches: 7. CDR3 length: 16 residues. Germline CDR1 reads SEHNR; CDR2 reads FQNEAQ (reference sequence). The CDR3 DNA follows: TGTGCCAGCAGCTTAGGAGGCAGCGGGAGCTCAGATACGCAGTATTTT. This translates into CASSLGGSGSSDTQYF. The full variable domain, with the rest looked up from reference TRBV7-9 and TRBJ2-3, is DTGVSQNPRHKITKRGQNVTFRCDPISEHNRLYWYRQTLGQGPEFLTYFQNEAQLEKSRLLSDRFSAERPKGSFSTLEIQRTEQGDSAMYLCASSLGGSGSSDTQYFGPGTRLTVL.

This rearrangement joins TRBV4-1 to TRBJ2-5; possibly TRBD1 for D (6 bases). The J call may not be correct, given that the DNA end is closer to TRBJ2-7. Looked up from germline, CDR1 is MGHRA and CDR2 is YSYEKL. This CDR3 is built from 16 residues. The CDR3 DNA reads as TGCGCCAGCAGCCTCGGCCGCAGGGGCCCCTCGGACGAGCAGTACTTC. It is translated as CASSLGRRGPSDEQYF.

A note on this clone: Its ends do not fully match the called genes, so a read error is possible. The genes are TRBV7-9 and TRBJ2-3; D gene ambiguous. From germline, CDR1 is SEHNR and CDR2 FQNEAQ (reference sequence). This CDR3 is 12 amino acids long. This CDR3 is CASSEGTYTQYF. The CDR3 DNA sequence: TGTGCCAGCAGCGAAGGCACATATACGCAGTATTTT.

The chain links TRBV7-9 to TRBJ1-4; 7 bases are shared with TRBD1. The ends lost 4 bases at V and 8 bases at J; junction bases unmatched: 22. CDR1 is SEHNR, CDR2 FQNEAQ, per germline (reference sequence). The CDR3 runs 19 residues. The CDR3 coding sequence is TGTGCCAGCAGCTCGAAATGGGACAGTCACACTACCCAATCGGAAAAACTGTTTTTT. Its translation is CASSSKWDSHTTQSEKLFF.

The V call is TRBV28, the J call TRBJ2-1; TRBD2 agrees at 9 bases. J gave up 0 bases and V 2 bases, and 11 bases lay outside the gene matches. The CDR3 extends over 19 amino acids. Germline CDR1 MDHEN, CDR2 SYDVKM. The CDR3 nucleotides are TGTGCCAGCAGTTTACACCCCTCGTGGCGGGAGGGCTCCTACAATGAGCAGTTCTTC. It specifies CASSLHPSWREGSYNEQFF.

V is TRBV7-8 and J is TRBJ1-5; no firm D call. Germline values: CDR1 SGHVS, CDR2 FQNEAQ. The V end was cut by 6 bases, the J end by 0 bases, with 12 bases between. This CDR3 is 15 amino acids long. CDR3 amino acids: CASSLSWTSNQPQHF. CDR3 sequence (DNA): TGTGCCAGCAGTCTGAGTTGGACTAGCAATCAGCCCCAGCATTTT.

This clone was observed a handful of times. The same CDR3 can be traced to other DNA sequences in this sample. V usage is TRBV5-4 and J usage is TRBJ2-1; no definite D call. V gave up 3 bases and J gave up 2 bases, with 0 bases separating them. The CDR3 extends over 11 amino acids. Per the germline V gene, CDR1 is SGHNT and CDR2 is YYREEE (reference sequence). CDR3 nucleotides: TGTGCCAGCAGCTCCTACAATGAGCAGTTCTTC. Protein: CASSSYNEQFF.

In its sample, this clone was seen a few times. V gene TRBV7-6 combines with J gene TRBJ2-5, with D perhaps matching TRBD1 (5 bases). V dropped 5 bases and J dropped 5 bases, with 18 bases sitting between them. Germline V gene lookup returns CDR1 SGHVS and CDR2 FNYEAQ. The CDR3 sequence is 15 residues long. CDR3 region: CASSPTQATSETQYF. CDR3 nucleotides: TGTGCCAGCAGCCCGACACAGGCTACCAGCGAGACCCAGTACTTC.

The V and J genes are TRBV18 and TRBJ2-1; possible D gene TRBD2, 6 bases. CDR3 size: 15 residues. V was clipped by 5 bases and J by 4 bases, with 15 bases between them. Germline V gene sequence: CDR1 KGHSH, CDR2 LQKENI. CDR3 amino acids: CASSGASGLYNEQFF. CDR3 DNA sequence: TGTGCCAGCTCAGGCGCAAGCGGGCTTTACAATGAGCAGTTCTTC. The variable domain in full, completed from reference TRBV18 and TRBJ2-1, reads NAGVMQNPRHLVRRRGQEARLRCSPMKGHSHVYWYRQLPEEGLKFMVYLQKENIIDESGMPKERFSAEFPKEGPSILRIQQVVRGDSAAYFCASSGASGLYNEQFFGPGTRLTVL.

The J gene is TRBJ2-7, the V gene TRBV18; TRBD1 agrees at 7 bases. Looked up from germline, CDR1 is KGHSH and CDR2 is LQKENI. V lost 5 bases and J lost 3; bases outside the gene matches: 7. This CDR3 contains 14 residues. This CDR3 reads CASSFRDSLYEQYF. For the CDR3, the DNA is TGTGCCAGCTCATTCCGGGACAGCCTCTACGAGCAGTACTTC. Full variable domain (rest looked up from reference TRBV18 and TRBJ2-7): NAGVMQNPRHLVRRRGQEARLRCSPMKGHSHVYWYRQLPEEGLKFMVYLQKENIIDESGMPKERFSAEFPKEGPSILRIQQVVRGDSAAYFCASSFRDSLYEQYFGPGTRLTVT.